The clone carrying this T cell receptor (beta chain) occurred many times. Germline CDR1 is LNHDA and CDR2 is SQIVND (reference sequence). Trimming shortened V by 1 base and J by 7 bases, and 14 bases separated the two germline ends. The CDR3 loop spans 15 amino acids. None of the patients had undergone any treatment ahead of thyroid surgery. This specimen belongs to a study of metastatic and nonmetastatic thyroid tumors. Study information: Both malignant and benign thyroid patients supplied peripheral blood and tumor or nodule tissue samples, across which the repertoires of these patients were then compared.

Authors' analysis steps: To classify distant metastasis in papillary thyroid cancer, a model was built from CDR3 differences across clinicopathological groups. TCRdb re-processed the PCR reads through MiXCR. The V and J calls were not made by the authors but by TCRdb's processing. Of approximately 16,000 clones listed, around 13% are singletons. The chain combines TRBV19 with TRBJ1-5; no firm D call. The sequencing sample was made of blood. The clonotype comes from a female donor with papillary thyroid cancer or a benign thyroid nodule (not recorded which). Some clones in this sample may be carry-over from other donors' samples. DNA of the CDR3: TGTGCCAGTAGTATAGGTACAGCCAAGGTCCAGCCCCAGCATTTT. Amino acid sequence: CASSIGTAKVQPQHF.